This record covers a single TCR beta chain. The repertoire was sequenced with immunoSEQ multiplex PCR; TCRdb's copy has only in-frame clones and lacks some. Among about 280,000 clones listed, roughly 89% were seen once. The sample originates from a study of blood T cell repertoires in COVID-19. Study overall: Both acute and convalescent COVID-19 samples were obtained from the United States, Italy and Spain. PBMCs, B-cell-depleted T cells, or T cells provided the cDNA or gDNA that made up the material.

Germline values: CDR1 MRHNA, CDR2 SNTAGT. V shed 5 bases, J shed 2 bases, and the junction held 15 bases outside the gene matches. The CDR3 spans 18 residues. This TCR was sampled from a man aged 45-65 years with acute or convalescent COVID-19. J is TRBJ2-1 and V is TRBV6-4; 7 bases agree with TRBD2. Sequenced input: peripheral blood. The CDR3 DNA sequence: TGTGCCAGCAGTAGGGAGCATGCGGGAGAACGTACCTACAATGAGCAGTTCTTC. Translating it yields CASSREHAGERTYNEQFF.